This T cell receptor (beta chain) was sequenced in a study of T cell responses to AZD1222 COVID-19 vaccine. Profiling relied on immunoSEQ multiplex PCR, and the TCRdb table lists in-frame clones only, not all of them. Among about 150,000 clones listed, around 91% were seen once. The CDR3 extends over 15 amino acids. Germline CDR1 reads SGDLS; CDR2 reads YYNGEE. Trimming cost V 4 bases and J 2 bases; bases outside gene matches: 9. The clonotype comes from an adult who received the AZD1222 COVID-19 vaccine. The chain is built from TRBV9 and TRBJ2-7; 7 positions agree with TRBD2. The specimen comprised peripheral blood, sampled 28 days after the second AZD1222 dose. CDR3 residues: CASSKRAGGTYEQYF. The CDR3 DNA sequence: TGTGCCAGCAGCAAACGGGCCGGGGGGACCTACGAGCAGTACTTC. The full variable domain, with the rest looked up from reference TRBV9 and TRBJ2-7, is DSGVTQTPKHLITATGQRVTLRCSPRSGDLSVYWYQQSLDQGLQFLIQYYNGEERAKGNILERFSAQQFPDLHSELNLSSLELGDSALYFCASSKRAGGTYEQYFGPGTRLTVT.